This is a list of T cell receptor beta chains from one sample in a study of blood T cells in healthy people across ages. TCRdb reprocessed the 5' RACE reads with MiXCR, giving one entry per CDR3 protein. The sample lists approximately 1.5 million distinct CDR3 sequences, 35% to 45% occurring once. Input material: blood. These receptors were collected from a woman aged 18-29 years in good health. The CDR3 runs from the conserved cysteine through the conserved F or W. Expanded clones get a size class; other rows say once, few or many, or leave the size out.

size	V	CDR3
few	TRBV7-3	CASSLKSTSGRDTQYF
few	TRBV24-1	CATSFPGQNYGYTF
many	TRBV12-3/TRBV12-4	CASSPRPTHQPQHF
.	TRBV5-1	CASSGTQRESTEAFF
.	TRBV10-1	CASSENRRGSYNEQYF
.	TRBV28	CASSLGGEPSYNEQFF
few	TRBV6-1	CASRSHSRTATNYGYTF
.	TRBV20-1	CSARDPPANYGYTF
.	TRBV13	CASSLRQWYQETQYF
many	TRBV12-3/TRBV12-4	CASSFSRGPGDTQYF
once	TRBV6-2/TRBV6-3	CASSSSGGHTAKNIQYF
.	TRBV15	CATSRDNTSPLSPLHF
.	TRBV4-1	CASSQIQGAMNTEAFF
few	TRBV28	CASSFVLARSTDTQYF
many	TRBV27	CASSSHATNEKLFF
.	TRBV5-1	CASSLGPGDQPQHF
.	TRBV6-5	CASSSSGSTADTQYF
.	TRBV6-1	CASSDGTGVQPQHF
few	TRBV12-3/TRBV12-4	CASSFGAGYQPQHF
.	TRBV10-3	CAISYGTSGTTYEQYF
.	TRBV5-1	CASSSPSQRGGVRETQYF
.	TRBV20-1	CSARDLRPSGYTF
.	TRBV20-1	CSAAEGGGQPQHF
.	TRBV6-6	CASSYSASAPGPLEQYF
.	TRBV6-6	CASSYVVGDTDTQYF
once	TRBV11-2	CASRPSDMLGDTQYF
.	TRBV6-1	CASSEEGYHEQYF
.	TRBV4-3	CASSQIFQNTEAFF
.	TRBV18	CASSPQTGDGTEAFF
.	TRBV5-1	CASSVGQGREKLFF
.	TRBV28	CASSFVVWDGSGGPLGNEQFF
few	TRBV27	CASSLQANYEQYF